The T cell receptor (beta chain) under discussion was sequenced for a study of blood T cell repertoires in COVID-19. Study-level information: The United States, Italy and Spain were the sources of the acute and convalescent COVID-19 samples. The analysed material was cDNA or gDNA that came from T cells, B-cell-depleted T cells, or PBMCs.

In the original workflow: Estimation of nucleated cell counts relied on the amplification of reference gene primers. Profiling relied on immunoSEQ multiplex PCR, and the TCRdb table lists in-frame clones only, not all of them. V and J calls plus clone size are reproduced from that table; the DNA served to infer D and trimming. Among about 200,000 clones listed, more than 75% were seen once. The CDR3 sequence is 15 residues long. Trimming cost V 2 bases and J 4 bases, with 14 bases left between them. In germline, CDR1 is PRHDT, CDR2 FYEKMQ (reference sequence). The TCR sequence derives from an elderly woman with acute or convalescent COVID-19. This sequence joins TRBV13 and TRBJ2-5, with a tentative D call TRBD1 (6 bases). Input material: peripheral blood. CDR3: CASSLKTTGIETQYF. The CDR3 coding sequence is TGTGCCAGCAGCTTAAAGACTACAGGGATAGAGACCCAGTACTTC.